Below are 23 T cell receptor beta chains sequenced from a single sample in a study of T cells in localized non-small cell lung cancer. The table came from immunoSEQ multiplex PCR; TCRdb's copy has only in-frame clones and leaves some out. The sample lists about 21,000 clones, about 84% occurring once. Sequencing was performed on PBMCs, taken before any cancer treatment. The origin of the receptors is a woman aged 35-75 years with stage II squamous cell lung carcinoma.

This clone appeared a few times. V usage is TRBV6-1 and J usage is TRBJ2-3; 14 bases line up with TRBD2. This CDR3 is built from 15 residues. J was trimmed by 5 bases and V by 7 bases; bases with no gene match: 5. Germline CDR1 is MNHNS and CDR2 is SASEGT. The CDR3 nucleotides read TGTGCCAGCAACCGACTAGCGGGAGGGGTAGATACGCAGTATTTT. This codes for CASNRLAGGVDTQYF.

This clone was found once. The V call is TRBV27, the J call TRBJ2-5; 7 bases map to TRBD1. This CDR3 has 15 residues. V shed 2 bases, J shed 1 base, and the junction held 4 bases outside the gene matches. The germline gives CDR1 MNHEY, CDR2 SMNVEV (reference sequence). CDR3 loop: CASSLARDSQETQYF. The CDR3 bases are TGTGCCAGCAGTTTAGCCCGGGACAGCCAAGAGACCCAGTACTTC.

This clone was seen more than once but under ten times. The V call is TRBV11-2, the J call TRBJ1-1, with no clear D. Germline CDR1 is SGHAT and CDR2 is FQNNGV. V shed 6 bases and J shed 1 base, with 9 bases lying between them. CDR3 length: 13 amino acids. CDR3 sequence: CASSLTENTEAFF. The CDR3 DNA reads as TGTGCCAGCAGTTTAACAGAGAACACTGAAGCTTTCTTT.

This clone appeared once. This chain uses TRBV5-6 with TRBJ2-1, with D possibly TRBD1 on 5 matching bases. V lost 0 bases, J lost 9 bases, and 7 bases lay in between. Germline V lookup: CDR1 SGHDT, CDR2 YYEEEE. The CDR3 consists of 12 residues. CDR3 loop: CASSLVGAEQFF. The CDR3 nucleotides are TGTGCCAGCAGCTTGGTAGGGGCTGAGCAGTTCTTC.

This clone appeared a single time. The gene calls are TRBV6-4 and TRBJ2-1; D remains unclear. This CDR3 contains 13 residues. V was trimmed by 0 bases and J by 9 bases, leaving 9 bases between them. Germline lookup yields CDR1 MRHNA and CDR2 SNTAGT. CDR3 coding DNA: TGTGCCAGCAGTGACTCCAGTACCGGTGAGCAGTTCTTC. This codes for CASSDSSTGEQFF.

The chain joins TRBV5-8 to TRBJ2-7; tentatively, D is TRBD2 (5 bases). The germline V and J ends were trimmed by 5 bases and 0 bases, with 12 bases remaining between them. Germline lookup yields CDR1 SGHTS and CDR2 YDEGEE. CDR3 length equals 14 residues. For the CDR3, the DNA is TGTGCCAGCAGGGAGGACTGGAGCTCCTACGAGCAGTACTTC. The encoded protein is CASREDWSSYEQYF.

The chain carries TRBV18 and TRBJ1-1; the D is unclear. V dropped 0 bases and J dropped 4 bases, with 15 bases sitting between them. Germline V gene lookup returns CDR1 KGHSH and CDR2 LQKENI. CDR3 length: 16 residues. The CDR3 nucleotides read TGTGCCAGCTCACCACCCTCGAAAGGCGAGAGCACTGAAGCTTTCTTT. Translated: CASSPPSKGESTEAFF.

The rearrangement joins TRBV2 to TRBJ1-6; D not resolved. The CDR3 loop spans 12 amino acids. Trimming pared 7 bases from V and 9 bases from J, leaving 10 bases between. Germline V gene sequence: CDR1 SNHLY, CDR2 FYNNEI. The CDR3: CASKAGGSPLHF. In DNA form, the CDR3 reads TGTGCCAGCAAAGCGGGAGGTTCACCCCTCCACTTT.

This clone was observed a few times. This rearrangement joins TRBV14 to TRBJ2-4; D is possibly TRBD1 (6 bases). The CDR3 covers 14 residues. CDR1 and CDR2 from the germline V gene are SGHDN and FVKESK. V lost 1 base to trimming and J lost 9 bases, with 13 bases between them. Here the CDR3 DNA reads TGTGCCAGCAGCCAAGTGGGCCTCAGGGGCATTCAGTACTTC. As protein: CASSQVGLRGIQYF.

The CDR3 sequence is CASGKGAGNTEAFF. CDR3 DNA sequence: TGTGCCAGCGGTAAGGGGGCGGGGAACACTGAAGCTTTCTTT. The V call is TRBV2, the J call TRBJ1-1; 7 bases fit TRBD1. There are 14 residues in the CDR3. The junction had 7 bases not matched to a gene; V was cut back by 8 bases and J by 1 base. CDR1 SNHLY and CDR2 FYNNEI come from the germline V gene.

The CDR3 DNA sequence: TGTGCCAGCAGCTTAGAGCTAGCGGGATTCTCTCGCGGTGAGCAGTTCTTC. The encoded protein is CASSLELAGFSRGEQFF. V usage is TRBV11-2 and J usage is TRBJ2-1; 9 nucleotides agree with TRBD2. This CDR3 comprises 17 residues. The V gene's germline CDR1 is SGHAT and CDR2 FQNNGV. Trimming removed 0 bases from V and 9 bases from J; junction bases left unmatched: 12. Complete variable domain (other parts from reference TRBV11-2 and TRBJ2-1): EAGVAQSPRYKIIEKRQSVAFWCNPISGHATLYWYQQILGQGPKLLIQFQNNGVVDDSQLPKDRFSAERLKGVDSTLKIQPAKLEDSAVYLCASSLELAGFSRGEQFFGPGTRLTVL.

This clone was seen only a few times. This rearrangement joins TRBV7-7 to TRBJ2-2; 12 nucleotides agree with TRBD2. The CDR3 is 17 residues long. Looked up from germline, CDR1 is SSHAT and CDR2 is FNYEAQ (reference sequence). Trimming took 4 bases from V and 5 from J; bases not matched to a gene: 8. As DNA, the CDR3 is TGTGCCAGCAGCTCACTACTAGCGGGAGGAGGGACCGGGGAGCTGTTTTTT. This encodes CASSSLLAGGGTGELFF.

V gene TRBV28 combines with J gene TRBJ2-6, with a tentative D call TRBD1 (7 bases). Germline CDR1 is MDHEN and CDR2 is SYDVKM. This CDR3 is built from 17 residues. Trimming stripped 2 bases from V and 3 bases from J, with 14 bases between. The CDR3 DNA reads as TGTGCCAGCAGTTTAGGCAGGGGGGTAGGTGGGGCCAACGTCCTGACTTTC. Its translation is CASSLGRGVGGANVLTF. Complete variable domain (other parts from reference TRBV28 and TRBJ2-6): DVKVTQSSRYLVKRTGEKVFLECVQDMDHENMFWYRQDPGLGLRLIYFSYDVKMKEKGDIPEGYSVSREKKERFSLILESASTNQTSMYLCASSLGRGVGGANVLTFGAGSRLTVL.

The chain is built from TRBV10-3 and TRBJ2-1, with TRBD2 matching over 11 bases. The CDR3 sequence is 15 residues long. Germline CDR1 reads ENHRY; CDR2 reads SYGVKD. After removal of 6 bases from V and 5 bases from J, the junction contained 6 bases not matched to a gene. CDR3 residues: CAIRRGTSGDNEQFF. DNA for the CDR3: TGTGCCATCAGGCGGGGGACTAGCGGCGACAATGAGCAGTTCTTC.

This chain links TRBV10-3 with TRBJ2-1, with 16 bases matching TRBD2. CDR1 ENHRY and CDR2 SYGVKD come from the germline V gene. The trim removed 0 bases at V and 6 bases at J, leaving 5 bases unmatched. The CDR3 loop spans 18 amino acids. DNA of the CDR3: TGTGCCATCAGTGAGTCGGGGACTAGCGGGAGGGCCGTCAATGAGCAGTTCTTC. Its translation is CAISESGTSGRAVNEQFF.

The rearrangement links TRBV6-5 to TRBJ1-1; the D gene is possibly TRBD1 (6 bases). With 0 bases removed from V and 11 bases from J, the gap between germline ends came to 10 bases. This CDR3 contains 12 residues. Germline CDR1 MNHEY, CDR2 SVGAGI. CDR3 in DNA: TGTGCCAGCAGTTACTCAGGGGGGCAGGCTTTCTTT. It encodes CASSYSGGQAFF.

V and J are TRBV9 and TRBJ1-6; no clear D. In germline, CDR1 is SGDLS, CDR2 YYNGEE. The V and J ends lost 4 bases and 7 bases respectively, with 9 bases between them. The CDR3 totals 13 residues. In nucleotides, the CDR3 is TGTGCCAGCAGCCTCCAAGTCAATTCACCCCTCCACTTT. Translated, it gives CASSLQVNSPLHF.

The chain has TRBV6-4 and TRBJ2-1; 7 positions agree with TRBD2. J gave up 3 bases and V 3 bases, and 2 bases lay outside the gene matches. The CDR3 sequence is 14 residues long. The germline V gene encodes CDR1 MRHNA and CDR2 SNTAGT. The CDR3 DNA sequence: TGTGCCAGCAGTGAAACTAGCGACTACAATGAGCAGTTCTTC. The encoded protein is CASSETSDYNEQFF.

The chain employs TRBV29-1 and TRBJ1-1; D might be TRBD1 (5 bases). This CDR3 has 14 amino acids. Germline V gene data show CDR1 as SQVTM and CDR2 as ANQGSEA. Deletions cut 6 bases from V and 3 bases from J, with 17 bases between. This chain's CDR3 is CSVRGVLGDTEAFF. CDR3 bases: TGCAGCGTCCGTGGCGTACTAGGGGACACTGAAGCTTTCTTT.

This clone showed up just once. J is TRBJ1-2 and V is TRBV2; D is perhaps TRBD1 (6 bases). CDR1 is SNHLY and CDR2 is FYNNEI in the germline V gene. The CDR3 totals 12 residues. The V and J ends lost 6 bases and 3 bases respectively, with 8 bases between them. In DNA, the CDR3 is TGTGCCAGCAGGCGGACAGACTATGGCTACACCTTC. This gives the protein CASRRTDYGYTF.

The rearrangement uses TRBV7-9 and TRBJ1-4; D may be TRBD1 (5 bases). The CDR3 has 13 amino acids. V lost 5 bases to trimming and J lost 8 bases, with 12 bases between them. The germline V gene encodes CDR1 SEHNR and CDR2 FQNEAQ (reference sequence). CDR3 sequence: CASSARGWEKLFF. The DNA of the CDR3 is TGTGCCAGCAGCGCGCGGGGGTGGGAAAAACTGTTTTTT.

This clone was found once. The chain is built from TRBV10-3 and TRBJ1-1; a weak D match, TRBD1 (5 bases). There are 14 residues in the CDR3. Trimming took off 5 bases at V and 0 bases at J, with 10 bases between the two ends. Germline values: CDR1 ENHRY, CDR2 SYGVKD. CDR3 region: CAISPTALNTEAFF. The DNA for the CDR3 is TGTGCCATCAGTCCGACAGCCTTGAACACTGAAGCTTTCTTT.

V gene TRBV14 combines with J gene TRBJ1-5, with D hard to call. This CDR3 has 14 amino acids. The ends were cut back, 1 base at V and 8 bases at J, with 12 bases in the middle. CDR1 SGHDN and CDR2 FVKESK come from the germline V gene. The CDR3 DNA reads as TGTGCCAGCAGCCAAGGGACGGTCCAGGAGCCCCAGCATTTT. Its translation is CASSQGTVQEPQHF.